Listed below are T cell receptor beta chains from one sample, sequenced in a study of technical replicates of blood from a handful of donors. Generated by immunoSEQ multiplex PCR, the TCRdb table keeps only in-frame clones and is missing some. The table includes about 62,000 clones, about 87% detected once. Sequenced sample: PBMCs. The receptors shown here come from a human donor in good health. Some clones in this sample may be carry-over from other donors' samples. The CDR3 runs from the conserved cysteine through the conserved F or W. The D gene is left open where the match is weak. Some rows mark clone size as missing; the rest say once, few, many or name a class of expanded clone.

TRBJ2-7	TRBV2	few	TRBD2	CASSTRTSGSHEQYF	TGTGCCAGCAGTACGCGGACTAGCGGGAGTCACGAGCAGTACTTC
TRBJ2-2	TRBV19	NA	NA	CASRLDFTGELFF	TGTGCCAGTCGCCTGGACTTCACCGGGGAGCTGTTTTTT
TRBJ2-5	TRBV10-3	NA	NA	CAISESRAGETQYF	TGTGCCATCAGTGAATCCAGGGCAGGAGAGACCCAGTACTTC
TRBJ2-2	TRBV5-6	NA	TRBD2	CASSLMAGGLTGELFF	TGTGCCAGCAGCTTGATGGCGGGAGGGTTAACCGGGGAGCTGTTTTTT
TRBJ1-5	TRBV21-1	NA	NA	CASRLISNQPQHF	TGTGCCAGCAGGTTAATTAGCAATCAGCCCCAGCATTTT
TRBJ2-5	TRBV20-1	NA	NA	CSALQETQYF	TGCAGTGCCCTCCAAGAGACCCAGTACTTC
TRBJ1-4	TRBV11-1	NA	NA	CASSSGGQPNEKLFF	TGTGCCAGCAGCTCGGGGGGCCAGCCCAATGAAAAACTGTTTTTT
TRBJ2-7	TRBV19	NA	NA	CASRAGASYEQYF	TGTGCCAGTAGGGCGGGGGCTTCCTACGAGCAGTACTTC
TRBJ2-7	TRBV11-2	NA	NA	CASSHSYEQYF	TGTGCCAGCAGCCATTCCTACGAGCAGTACTTC
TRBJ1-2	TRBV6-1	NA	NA	CASRRFLGDGYTF	TGTGCCAGCAGGCGCTTCTTGGGAGATGGCTACACCTTC
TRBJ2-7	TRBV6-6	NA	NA	CASSSRVEQYF	TGTGCCAGCAGTTCACGGGTCGAGCAGTACTTC
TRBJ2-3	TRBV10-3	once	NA	CAISIPTGPRASDTQYF	TGTGCCATCAGCATACCTACGGGCCCGAGGGCCTCGGATACGCAGTATTTT
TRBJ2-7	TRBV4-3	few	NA	CASSQDPQTVSYEQYF	TGCGCCAGCAGCCAAGATCCCCAGACAGTCTCCTACGAGCAGTACTTC
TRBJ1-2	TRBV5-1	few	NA	CASSLDTTYGYTF	TGCGCCAGCAGCTTGGACACCACCTATGGCTACACCTTC
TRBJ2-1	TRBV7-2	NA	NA	CASRPVPGRRGDEQFF	TGTGCCAGCAGACCCGTTCCCGGGCGGAGGGGAGATGAGCAGTTCTTC
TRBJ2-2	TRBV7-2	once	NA	CASRHTPGVGGELFF	TGTGCCAGCAGACATACTCCGGGGGTTGGCGGGGAGCTGTTTTTT
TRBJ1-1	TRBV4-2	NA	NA	CASSQPGLGHTEAFF	TGTGCCAGCAGCCAGCCGGGACTTGGACACACTGAAGCTTTCTTT
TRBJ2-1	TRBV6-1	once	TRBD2	CASSEIGTSGRGFF	TGTGCCAGCAGTGAAATCGGGACTAGCGGGAGAGGGTTCTTC
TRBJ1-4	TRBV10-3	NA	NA	CAISQDGGRKKLFF	TGTGCCATCAGCCAGGACGGAGGGAGGAAAAAACTGTTTTTT
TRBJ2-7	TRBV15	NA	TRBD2	CATSSGTKYEQYF	TGTGCCACCAGCAGCGGGACTAAATACGAGCAGTACTTC
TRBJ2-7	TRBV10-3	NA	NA	CAISDWQGGNYEQYF	TGTGCCATCAGTGATTGGCAGGGAGGTAACTACGAGCAGTACTTC
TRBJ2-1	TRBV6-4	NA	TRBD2	CASSDGGRASWNEQFF	TGTGCCAGCAGTGACGGCGGGAGGGCCTCATGGAATGAGCAGTTCTTC
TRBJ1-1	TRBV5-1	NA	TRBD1	CASSLTGDTEAFF	TGCGCCAGCAGCTTGACAGGGGACACTGAAGCTTTCTTT
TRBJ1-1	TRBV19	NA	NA	CASSIGRQTNTEAFF	TGTGCCAGTAGTATCGGTCGACAGACGAACACTGAAGCTTTCTTT
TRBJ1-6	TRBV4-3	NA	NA	CASSLTGGRVSPLHF	TGCGCCAGCAGCCTCACCGGGGGGAGGGTCTCACCCCTCCACTTT
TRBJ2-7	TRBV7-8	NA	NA	CASSPDIITYEQYF	TGTGCCAGCAGCCCCGACATAATTACCTACGAGCAGTACTTC
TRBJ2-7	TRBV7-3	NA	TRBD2	CASSSSGLAPYEQYF	TGTGCCAGCAGCTCTTCGGGACTAGCGCCCTACGAGCAGTACTTC
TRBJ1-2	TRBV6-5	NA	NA	CASKEANYGYTF	TGTGCCAGCAAGGAGGCTAACTATGGCTACACCTTC
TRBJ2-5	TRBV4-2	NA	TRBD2	CASSQEGTRGGRETQYF	TGTGCCAGCAGCCAAGAGGGAACGCGGGGGGGCAGGGAGACCCAGTACTTC
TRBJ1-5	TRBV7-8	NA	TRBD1	CASSLAGRTGVRGQPQHF	TGTGCCAGCAGCTTAGCGGGAAGAACAGGGGTCCGGGGTCAGCCCCAGCATTTT
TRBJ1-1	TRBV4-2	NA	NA	CASSSKLSNTEAFF	TGTGCCAGCAGCTCAAAACTCTCGAACACTGAAGCTTTCTTT
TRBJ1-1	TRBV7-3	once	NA	CASSLGVGSWEGTEAFF	TGTGCCAGCAGCTTAGGTGTGGGTTCATGGGAGGGCACTGAAGCTTTCTTT
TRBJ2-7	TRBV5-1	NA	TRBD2	CASSAAGGFDKQYF	TGCGCCAGCAGCGCCGCGGGGGGCTTCGATAAGCAGTACTTC
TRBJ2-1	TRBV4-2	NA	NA	CASSQELELVNEQFF	TGTGCCAGCAGCCAAGAGTTGGAACTAGTCAATGAGCAGTTCTTC
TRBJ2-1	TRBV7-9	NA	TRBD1	CASSFYTGGNEQFF	TGTGCCAGCAGCTTCTATACAGGGGGGAATGAGCAGTTCTTC
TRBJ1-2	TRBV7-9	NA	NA	CASSWGGYGYTF	TGTGCCAGCAGCTGGGGAGGCTATGGCTACACCTTC
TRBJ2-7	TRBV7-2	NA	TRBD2	CASSLRAGGQYEQYF	TGTGCCAGCAGCTTACGAGCGGGGGGGCAATACGAGCAGTACTTC
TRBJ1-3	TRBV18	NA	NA	CASLISSAFSGNTIYF	TGTGCCAGCTTAATCTCGAGCGCTTTCTCTGGAAACACCATATATTTT
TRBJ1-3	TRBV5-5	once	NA	CASSLGATGSGNTIYF	TGTGCCAGCAGCTTGGGGGCGACAGGCTCAGGAAACACCATATATTTT
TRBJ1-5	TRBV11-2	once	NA	CASSLVYRPDNQPQHF	TGTGCCAGCAGCTTAGTATACAGGCCTGACAATCAGCCCCAGCATTTT
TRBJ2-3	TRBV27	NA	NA	CASRLGGDTQYF	TGTGCCAGCAGACTGGGAGGAGATACGCAGTATTTT
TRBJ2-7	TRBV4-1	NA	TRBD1	CASSRDRGGYEQYF	TGCGCCAGCAGCCGGGACAGGGGAGGCTACGAGCAGTACTTC
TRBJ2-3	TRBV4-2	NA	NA	CASSQDRGTTTDTQYF	TGTGCCAGCAGCCAAGATAGGGGGACTACCACAGATACGCAGTATTTT
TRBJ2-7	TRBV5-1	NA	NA	CASSIGGAYEQYF	TGCGCCAGCAGCATTGGAGGAGCCTACGAGCAGTACTTC
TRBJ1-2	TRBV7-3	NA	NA	CASSLITGGGGYTF	TGTGCCAGCAGCTTAATAACGGGGGGTGGTGGCTACACCTTC
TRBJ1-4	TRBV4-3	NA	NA	CASSQNTNRANEKLFF	TGCGCCAGCAGCCAGAATACTAACAGGGCTAATGAAAAACTGTTTTTT
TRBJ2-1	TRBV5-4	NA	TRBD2	CASSPSGGAYNEQFF	TGTGCCAGCAGCCCAAGCGGGGGGGCTTACAATGAGCAGTTCTTC
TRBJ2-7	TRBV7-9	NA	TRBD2	CASSLVGVGLADYEQYF	TGTGCCAGCAGCTTAGTGGGAGTTGGGCTAGCGGACTACGAGCAGTACTTC
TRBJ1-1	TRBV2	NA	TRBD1	CASNNRGEAFF	TGTGCCAGCAACAACAGGGGAGAAGCTTTCTTT
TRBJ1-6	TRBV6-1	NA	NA	CASSPGTQNSPLHF	TGTGCCAGCAGTCCCGGGACTCAAAATTCACCCCTCCACTTT
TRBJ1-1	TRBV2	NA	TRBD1	CASSKQGVNTEAFF	TGTGCCAGCAGCAAACAGGGGGTGAACACTGAAGCTTTCTTT
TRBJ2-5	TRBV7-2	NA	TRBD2	CASSPTSWETQYF	TGTGCCAGCAGCCCGACTAGCTGGGAGACCCAGTACTTC
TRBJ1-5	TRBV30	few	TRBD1	CAWSLGGTGGQPQHF	TGTGCCTGGAGTCTAGGTGGGACAGGGGGCCAGCCCCAGCATTTT
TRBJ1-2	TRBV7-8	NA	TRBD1	CASSARQGASYGYTF	TGTGCCAGCAGCGCAAGACAGGGGGCTAGCTATGGCTACACCTTC
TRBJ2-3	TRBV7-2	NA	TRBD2	CASSFYLAGSTDTQYF	TGTGCCAGCAGCTTCTATCTAGCGGGGAGCACAGATACGCAGTATTTT
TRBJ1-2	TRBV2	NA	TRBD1	CASSEDSGTGDRYTF	TGTGCCAGCAGTGAAGATTCCGGGACAGGGGACCGATACACCTTC
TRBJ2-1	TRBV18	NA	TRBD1	CASSPPDRAYNEQFF	TGTGCCAGCTCACCTCCGGACAGGGCGTACAATGAGCAGTTCTTC